The 20 T cell receptor beta chains listed next were all sequenced from one sample in a study of T cells in Graves' hyperthyroidism and ophthalmopathy. Researchers amplified the TCR beta CDR3 regions from RNA transcripts. HTBI primers were the set used in a first-round RT-PCR of the TCR CDR3. TCRdb passed the multiplex PCR reads through MiXCR, listing each CDR3 protein once. The table has nearly 750,000 distinct CDR3 sequences, around a third seen once. Sequenced input: blood. Receptors were obtained from a woman aged 40 to 55 with Graves' hyperthyroidism.

This clonotype appeared many times. V usage is TRBV19 and J usage is TRBJ1-5; no reliable D call. The CDR3 loop spans 13 amino acids. Germline V gene data show CDR1 as LNHDA and CDR2 as SQIVND (reference sequence). V lost 6 bases and J lost 5, with 11 bases in between. Here the CDR3 DNA reads TGTGCCAGTAGCGTGGGGAGAGATCAGCCCCAGCATTTT. This codes for CASSVGRDQPQHF.

This clonotype was counted ten times or more. The chain uses TRBV29-1 and TRBJ2-7; D remains unclear. Germline V gene sequence: CDR1 SQVTM, CDR2 ANQGSEA. This CDR3 spans 14 amino acids. V was pared by 8 bases and J by 3 bases, with 20 bases between. Here the CDR3 DNA reads TGCAGCTTCTCAGTCGTCGGGTCGAACTACGAGCAGTACTTC. Translated: CSFSVVGSNYEQYF.

This clonotype was picked up a small number of times. A read error may explain this, as a much larger clone is one base away. The rearrangement joins TRBV20-1 to TRBJ2-7; D uncertain. Gene TRBJ2-1 matches the end of the DNA better, so the J call may be wrong. The germline gives CDR1 DFQATT, CDR2 SNEGSKA (reference sequence). There are 12 residues in the CDR3. CDR3: CSGRSYSYEQFF. For the CDR3, the DNA is TGCAGTGGCAGGTCCTACTCCTACGAGCAGTTCTTC.

This clonotype has a handful of counts. This rearrangement joins TRBV7-3 to TRBJ1-1; D remains unclear. CDR1 and CDR2 (germline): SGHTA, FQGTGA. The CDR3 totals 17 residues. V was cut by 1 base and J by 1 base, with 16 bases left in between. The DNA for the CDR3 is TGTGCCAGCAGCTTAAGACCAGCCGGACCCAAGAACACTGAAGCTTTCTTT. It translates to CASSLRPAGPKNTEAFF.

Comment on this clonotype: One end of the junction does not line up with germline, which may come from a read error. The V call is TRBV19, the J call TRBJ1-5; 7 positions agree with TRBD1. CDR3 length: 17 amino acids. The germline gives CDR1 LNHDA, CDR2 SQIVND (reference sequence). The CDR3 loop is CASSIHRGGGSNQPQHF. The CDR3 nucleotides read TGCGCCAGTAGTATCCACAGGGGAGGGGGCAGCAATCAGCCCCAGCATTTT.

The chain links TRBV7-2 to TRBJ1-1; D unresolved. The V gene's germline CDR1 is SGHTA and CDR2 FQGNSA. The germline V and J ends were trimmed by 5 bases and 6 bases, with 22 bases remaining between them. The CDR3 has 16 residues. This CDR3 reads CASSLVDPPFIAEAFF. CDR3 bases: TGTGCCAGCAGCCTTGTGGACCCCCCTTTTATTGCTGAAGCTTTCTTT. Full variable domain (remainder filled in from reference TRBV7-2 and TRBJ1-1): GAGVSQSPSNKVTEKGKDVELRCDPISGHTALYWYRQSLGQGLEFLIYFQGNSAPDKSGLPSDRFSAERTGGSVSTLTIQRTQQEDSAVYLCASSLVDPPFIAEAFFGQGTRLTVV.

This chain joins TRBV5-4 and TRBJ1-2; D remains unclear. The germline V gene encodes CDR1 SGHNT and CDR2 YYREEE (reference sequence). The CDR3 is made up of 15 amino acids. The V and J ends lost 7 bases and 8 bases respectively, with 24 bases between them. The CDR3 bases are TGTGCCAGCTCTCAAGGTGGACCGATGATGGGCGGCTACACCTTC. Amino acid sequence: CASSQGGPMMGGYTF.

The CDR3 reads CASRDLGTEAFF. CDR3 nucleotides: TGTGCCAGCAGGGACTTAGGCACTGAAGCTTTCTTT. The chain uses TRBV12-3 or TRBV12-4 and TRBJ1-1; D unresolved. The CDR3 runs to 12 residues. Trimming cost V 6 bases and J 4 bases, with 9 bases left between them.

This clonotype was recorded at least ten times. The V call is TRBV20-1, the J call TRBJ1-4; D not certain. V was pared by 4 bases and J by 4 bases, with 13 bases between. Germline V gene data show CDR1 as DFQATT and CDR2 as SNEGSKA (reference sequence). The CDR3 length is 14 residues. This CDR3 is CSATIGTFNEKLFF. The CDR3 bases are TGCAGTGCTACCATCGGAACCTTTAATGAAAAACTGTTTTTT.

This clonotype was detected a few times. V and J are TRBV6-2 or TRBV6-3 and TRBJ1-2; maybe TRBD1 (5 bases). V was clipped by 5 bases and J by 5 bases, with 18 bases between them. CDR1 is MNHEY, CDR2 SVGEGT, per germline. The CDR3 is made up of 15 amino acids. The CDR3 region has the DNA TGTGCCAGCAGTCGCGGGGCAAATACCCTTTATGGCTACACCTTC. It yields the protein CASSRGANTLYGYTF.

V usage is TRBV5-1 and J usage is TRBJ1-5; no definite D call. There are 14 residues in the CDR3. The V and J ends lost 1 base and 11 bases respectively, with 16 bases between them. CDR1 is SGHRS, CDR2 YFSETQ, per germline. The CDR3 DNA follows: TGCGCCAGCAGCTTGTTCGGCAGCGACGCAACCCAGCATTTT. It yields the protein CASSLFGSDATQHF.

This clonotype appeared many times. The rearrangement uses TRBV6-5 and TRBJ2-5; maybe TRBD2 (7 bases). Germline values: CDR1 MNHEY, CDR2 SVGAGI. The V end lost 8 bases, the J end lost 6 bases, and 19 bases lay between the germline ends. This CDR3 has 14 amino acids. CDR3 in DNA: TGTGCCAGCTGGACGGGGGGCGGGATGAAGACCCAGTACTTC. This codes for CASWTGGGMKTQYF.

The table lists this clonotype with many counts. The CDR3 is CASSYNFVSRSYEQYF. The DNA of the CDR3 is TGTGCCAGCAGTTACAACTTCGTGTCTCGGTCCTACGAGCAGTACTTC. The chain carries TRBV6-5 and TRBJ2-7; no clear D gene. The V and J ends lost 2 bases and 1 base respectively, with 15 bases between them. This CDR3 has 16 residues. Germline CDR1 is MNHEY and CDR2 is SVGAGI.

The chain employs TRBV12-3 or TRBV12-4 and TRBJ2-6; D not resolved. V dropped 6 bases and J dropped 10 bases, with 16 bases sitting between them. The CDR3 runs to 14 residues. Here the CDR3 reads CASSQYEQANVLTF. The DNA of the CDR3 is TGTGCCAGCAGCCAATATGAGCAGGCTAACGTCCTGACTTTC.

The chain joins TRBV5-5 to TRBJ2-5; 12 bases map to TRBD2. J gave up 5 bases and V 4 bases, and 12 bases lay outside the gene matches. This CDR3 contains 17 residues. Germline loops: CDR1 SGHKS, CDR2 YYEKEE (reference sequence). Here the CDR3 DNA reads TGTGCCAGCAGCCCACACTCGACTAGCGGGGGTTGGGAGACCCAGTACTTC. Its protein is CASSPHSTSGGWETQYF.

The chain has TRBV15 and TRBJ1-2, with no clear D. The CDR3 runs 14 residues. Trimming pared 5 bases from V and 4 bases from J, leaving 14 bases between. Germline-derived CDR1 and CDR2 are LNHNV and YYDKDF (reference sequence). This CDR3 reads CATSHDTVVYGYTF. The CDR3 DNA is TGTGCCACCAGCCACGACACGGTCGTCTATGGCTACACCTTC.

Of note for this clonotype: This may be a read error, as it is one base from a much larger clone. The genes are TRBV2 and TRBJ2-5; D may be TRBD1 (6 bases). CDR3 length: 13 amino acids. V lost 7 bases and J lost 5, with 14 bases in between. Germline assignment: CDR1 SNHLY and CDR2 FYNNEI. The CDR3 DNA follows: TGTGCCAGCACTCTTTACAGGGCGGAGACCCAGTACTTC. Protein sequence: CASTLYRAETQYF.

Of note for this clonotype: This may come from a read error, since a much larger clone is one base off. The CDR3 region has the DNA TGTGCCAGCAGCGTACAAACAACTGAAGCTTTCTTT. This sequence encodes CASSVQTTEAFF. J is TRBJ1-1 and V is TRBV9, with D hard to call. The CDR3 has 12 residues. The ends were cut back, 1 base at V and 5 bases at J, with 6 bases in the middle. Germline V gene lookup returns CDR1 SGDLS and CDR2 YYNGEE.

The rearrangement links TRBV28 to TRBJ2-2; no clear D gene. Germline CDR1 reads MDHEN; CDR2 reads SYDVKM. V dropped 7 bases and J dropped 0 bases, with 15 bases sitting between them. This CDR3 has 16 residues. The CDR3 region is CASTPRGLPNTGELFF. In DNA, the CDR3 is TGTGCCAGCACCCCCAGAGGCCTACCGAACACCGGGGAGCTGTTTTTT. Complete variable domain (other parts from reference TRBV28 and TRBJ2-2): DVKVTQSSRYLVKRTGEKVFLECVQDMDHENMFWYRQDPGLGLRLIYFSYDVKMKEKGDIPEGYSVSREKKERFSLILESASTNQTSMYLCASTPRGLPNTGELFFGEGSRLTVL.

The chain couples TRBV29-1 to TRBJ1-1; 10 bases map to TRBD1. Trimming at V came to 5 bases and at J to 5 bases, leaving 5 bases not matched to a gene. The CDR3 is made up of 13 amino acids. Germline CDR1 is SQVTM and CDR2 is ANQGSEA. The CDR3 nucleotides are TGCAGCGTTCCTCGGGACAGGGGAACTGAAGCTTTCTTT. Protein product: CSVPRDRGTEAFF.